Given below is one TCR beta chain in context. The antigen is undetermined. The CDR3 loop spans 13 amino acids. The germline CDR1 and CDR2 sequences are LNHDA and SQIVND (reference sequence). The V end lost 7 bases, the J end lost 7 bases, and 13 bases lay between the germline ends. The PCR made use of 60 Vbeta and 13 Jbeta primers. Using immunoSEQ multiplex PCR, the repertoire was profiled, and TCRdb retains in-frame clones only, with some absent. This sample's clone table lists 150,000 to 200,000 clones. This sample was taken from a study of cytomegalovirus exposure and HLA in healthy donors. As for the donors, each was a healthy bone marrow donor. Study-wide findings and caveats: Analysis was performed later, and it showed HLA-associated TCR beta chains to be more clonally expanded than equally common others. Earlier analysis found most TCR beta V segments productive about 87% or about 30% of the time.

The rearrangement uses TRBV19 and TRBJ2-2, with D possibly TRBD1 on 6 matching bases. This TCR derives from a woman aged 18-35 years in good health and CMV-seropositive. What was sequenced was PBMCs. The CDR3 loop reads CASTYTGSGELFF. The CDR3 coding sequence is TGTGCCAGTACATACACAGGGAGCGGGGAGCTGTTTTTT.